Described below is a single TCR beta chain sequence and its context. This sample stems from a study of blood T cell repertoires in COVID-19. Whole-study context: Samples representing acute and convalescent COVID-19 were sourced from the United States, Italy and Spain.

Generated by immunoSEQ multiplex PCR, the TCRdb table keeps only in-frame clones and is missing some. The table has under 200,000 clones, about 88% seen once. The CDR3 runs to 11 residues. Germline V gives CDR1 DFQATT, CDR2 SNEGSKA (reference sequence). V lost 7 bases to trimming and J lost 5 bases, with 11 bases between them. The receptor was isolated from a middle-aged man with acute or convalescent COVID-19. The chain has TRBV20-1 and TRBJ1-1; the D is unclear. The material sequenced was peripheral blood. The CDR3 sequence: CSGAVETEAFF. The DNA for the CDR3 is TGCAGTGGGGCCGTTGAGACTGAAGCTTTCTTT.